This TCR beta chain was profiled in a study of blood T cell dynamics during melanoma immunotherapy. Overall study context: Standard first-line treatment here was pembrolizumab or nivolumab plus ipilimumab in metastatic melanoma.

A fixed DNA input of approximately 400 ng was used per bulk PBMC sample. Profiling relied on immunoSEQ multiplex PCR, and the TCRdb table lists in-frame clones only, not all of them. The top ten clones hold 0.92% of a sample with more than 12,000 clones, approximately 90% of them seen once. Germline loops: CDR1 MDHEN, CDR2 SYDVKM. The CDR3 contains 16 residues. Trimming removed 6 bases from V and 7 bases from J; junction bases left unmatched: 10. The time point: week 3, after first cycle of checkpoint inhibitor. Sampling occurred pretreatment (T0) and at week 3 (W3), after cycle one of checkpoint blockade. Patients had no prior systemic cancer treatment, immunosuppressants or other active cancers.

The clonotype was recovered from a human donor with melanoma. The sequencing here drew on blood, taken from a patient treated with checkpoint blockade. This chain uses TRBV28 with TRBJ2-1; TRBD1 matches 12 bases. The CDR3 coding sequence is TGTGCCAGCAGGGTGCCGGGACAGGGGGCGCGGAATGAGCAGTTCTTC. Protein sequence: CASRVPGQGARNEQFF.